The next 20 T cell receptor beta chains were all read from a single sample in a study of shared clonotypes between healthy human individuals. The protocol was immunoSEQ multiplex PCR, while the TCRdb copy is restricted to in-frame clones and leaves out a portion. Of about 1.5 million clones listed, around 97% are singletons. Input material: naive CD4+ T cells sorted from blood. Subset defined: CD45RA+ positively selected. The source is a man aged 25-45 years in good health.

The rearrangement joins TRBV5-4 to TRBJ2-7; 8 bases are a match to TRBD1. From germline, CDR1 is SGHNT and CDR2 YYREEE (reference sequence). This CDR3 is 13 amino acids long. The ends lost 4 bases at V and 9 bases at J; junction bases unmatched: 9. CDR3 in DNA: TGTGCCAGCAGCATCGGACAGGGTTTGGGGCAGTACTTC. Amino acids: CASSIGQGLGQYF.

This sequence joins TRBV7-6 and TRBJ1-1; D unresolved. Germline CDR1 SGHVS, CDR2 FNYEAQ. V shed 7 bases and J shed 6 bases, with 15 bases lying between them. CDR3 length equals 13 residues. The CDR3 sequence is CASTYREGAEAFF. CDR3 in DNA: TGTGCCAGCACCTATAGGGAGGGCGCTGAAGCTTTCTTT.

This rearrangement joins TRBV5-1 to TRBJ2-1; TRBD2 aligns across 9 bases. The CDR3 is 16 amino acids. V shed 0 bases and J 4 bases; nucleotides not matched to a gene: 5. The germline V gene encodes CDR1 SGHRS and CDR2 YFSETQ. In DNA, the CDR3 is TGCGCCAGCAGCTTGGTATTTAGCGGGAGTTACAATGAGCAGTTCTTC. Protein product: CASSLVFSGSYNEQFF.

The chain couples TRBV10-2 to TRBJ2-3; no clear D. The germline gives CDR1 WSHSY, CDR2 SAAADI. V lost 4 bases, J lost 3 bases, and 5 bases lay in between. CDR3 length: 12 residues. CDR3 DNA: TGCGCCAGCAGTGGTACGACAGATACGCAGTATTTT. It yields the protein CASSGTTDTQYF.

This rearrangement joins TRBV5-1 to TRBJ2-5; 10 bases align to TRBD2. CDR1 is SGHRS and CDR2 is YFSETQ in the germline V gene. The junction had 7 bases not matched to a gene; V was cut back by 0 bases and J by 2 bases. The CDR3 consists of 17 residues. The CDR3 nucleotides read TGCGCCAGCAGCTTGGGTCTAGCGGGGGCCCTGCAAGAGACCCAGTACTTC. Its protein product is CASSLGLAGALQETQYF.

As to this clone: A junction boundary mismatches the germline segment, possibly from a read error. This chain links TRBV5-4 with TRBJ1-1, with D uncertain. Germline V gives CDR1 SGHNT, CDR2 YYREEE (reference sequence). The CDR3 is made up of 11 amino acids. DNA of the CDR3: TGTGCCGGCAGCGCAGGACCTGAAGCTTTCTTT. Protein product: CAGSAGPEAFF.

The rearrangement uses TRBV5-1 and TRBJ2-7; TRBD1 matches at 7 bases. This CDR3 has 15 residues. Per germline, CDR1 SGHRS and CDR2 YFSETQ. The V gene end was trimmed by 1 base and the J gene end by 2 bases; junction bases not matched to a gene: 6. For the CDR3, the DNA is TGCGCCAGCAGCTTGAACAGGGGCTCGGCCTACGAGCAGTACTTC. As protein: CASSLNRGSAYEQYF.

This clone has just a few counts. The chain joins TRBV27 to TRBJ1-2; D remains unclear. Looked up from germline, CDR1 is MNHEY and CDR2 is SMNVEV (reference sequence). CDR3 length: 12 residues. Trimming pared 6 bases from V and 4 bases from J, leaving 9 bases between. As DNA, the CDR3 is TGTGCCAGCAGATCGGCATCCTATGGCTACACCTTC. Amino acid sequence: CASRSASYGYTF.

The V and J genes are TRBV6-5 and TRBJ2-2; D remains ambiguous. V was trimmed by 5 bases and J by 0 bases, leaving 7 bases between them. This CDR3 region has 14 residues. Germline CDR1 and CDR2: MNHEY and SVGAGI. The CDR3, as DNA: TGTGCCAGCAGTACCACAGCGAACACCGGGGAGCTGTTTTTT. Translating it yields CASSTTANTGELFF.

The chain carries TRBV18 and TRBJ2-1; 9 bases agree with TRBD2. Per the germline V gene, CDR1 is KGHSH and CDR2 is LQKENI. The CDR3 has 16 amino acids. V shed 3 bases, J shed 4 bases, and the junction held 7 bases outside the gene matches. For the CDR3, the DNA is TGTGCCAGCTCACCTTCGCGACTAGCGGAATACAATGAGCAGTTCTTC. Translated: CASSPSRLAEYNEQFF.

The chain joins TRBV9 to TRBJ2-1; D remains unclear. V was clipped by 0 bases and J by 5 bases, with 15 bases between them. The CDR3 sequence is 16 residues long. Per germline, CDR1 SGDLS and CDR2 YYNGEE. CDR3 nucleotide sequence: TGTGCCAGCAGCGTAGTAATCTCGGACCGTAACAATGAGCAGTTCTTC. This gives the protein CASSVVISDRNNEQFF.

The chain has TRBV5-5 and TRBJ2-1; TRBD2 matches 13 bases. The length of the CDR3 is 17 residues. V lost 7 bases, J lost 7 bases, and 14 bases stayed unmatched. Germline CDR1 is SGHKS and CDR2 is YYEKEE (reference sequence). The CDR3 protein is CASAHRTSGSRLNEQFF. In nucleotides, the CDR3 is TGTGCCAGCGCCCACCGGACTAGCGGGAGTAGATTAAATGAGCAGTTCTTC.

The rearrangement uses TRBV28 and TRBJ2-7; possibly TRBD2 for D (5 bases). V shed 2 bases and J shed 5 bases, with 7 bases lying between them. The germline CDR1 and CDR2 sequences are MDHEN and SYDVKM. CDR3 size: 12 residues. CDR3 nucleotide sequence: TGTGCCAGCAGTTTAGACGGGGACGAGCAGTACTTC. Protein: CASSLDGDEQYF.

The chain employs TRBV2 and TRBJ1-5; D is possibly TRBD1 (5 bases). The V end lost 7 bases, the J end lost 3 bases, and 10 bases lay between the germline ends. From germline, CDR1 is SNHLY and CDR2 FYNNEI. The CDR3 runs to 13 residues. The CDR3 spells CASMGLNNQPQHF. CDR3 DNA: TGTGCCAGCATGGGGCTCAACAATCAGCCCCAGCATTTT.

The chain recombines TRBV29-1 with TRBJ2-7, with a tentative D call TRBD2 (5 bases). The CDR3 sequence is 13 residues long. V was cut by 3 bases and J by 0 bases, with 9 bases left in between. Germline V lookup: CDR1 SQVTM, CDR2 ANQGSEA. The CDR3 here is CSVDFGNSYEQYF. The CDR3, as DNA: TGCAGCGTTGATTTCGGGAACTCCTACGAGCAGTACTTC.

The CDR3 bases are TGTGCCAGCTCACCGGGGGTAGCGGAGTACGAGCAGTACTTC. The encoded protein is CASSPGVAEYEQYF. The chain carries TRBV18 and TRBJ2-7, with a weak D call TRBD2 (6 bases). Between the trimmed V and J ends, which lost 3 bases and 4 bases, there was a span of 13 bases. Germline V gene data show CDR1 as KGHSH and CDR2 as LQKENI. The CDR3 runs to 14 residues. Together with reference TRBV18 and TRBJ2-7, the CDR3 gives the full variable domain: NAGVMQNPRHLVRRRGQEARLRCSPMKGHSHVYWYRQLPEEGLKFMVYLQKENIIDESGMPKERFSAEFPKEGPSILRIQQVVRGDSAAYFCASSPGVAEYEQYFGPGTRLTVT.

V and J are TRBV6-5 and TRBJ2-7; no reliable D call. The V gene's germline CDR1 is MNHEY and CDR2 SVGAGI. The V end was cut by 6 bases, the J end by 4 bases, with 19 bases between. This CDR3 is 15 amino acids long. The CDR3 DNA follows: TGTGCCAGCAGACCCCGGTCAGTTCTCCCATACGAGCAGTACTTC. It translates to CASRPRSVLPYEQYF.

This clone has only a few counts. The chain joins TRBV11-2 to TRBJ2-7, with D possibly being TRBD2 (6 bases). The CDR3 has 12 residues. From germline, CDR1 is SGHAT and CDR2 FQNNGV. V was cut by 5 bases and J by 3 bases, with 8 bases left in between. The CDR3 protein is CASSRTNYEQYF. The CDR3 DNA reads TGTGCCAGCAGCCGGACTAACTACGAGCAGTACTTC.

The V call is TRBV10-3, the J call TRBJ2-3, with 14 positions matching TRBD2. Germline CDR1 reads ENHRY; CDR2 reads SYGVKD. With V trimmed by 10 bases and J by 4 bases, 7 bases remained unmatched. CDR3 length equals 15 residues. The CDR3 sequence: CATGTSGRGPDTQYF. CDR3 nucleotides: TGTGCCACTGGGACTAGCGGGAGAGGTCCAGATACGCAGTATTTT.

The V call is TRBV6-6, the J call TRBJ2-3; no clear D gene. Trimming took off 3 bases at V and 1 base at J, with 5 bases between the two ends. Germline V CDR1 and CDR2: MNHNY, SVGAGI (reference sequence). CDR3 length: 13 amino acids. The chain's CDR3 is CASSYGRTDTQYF. CDR3 DNA sequence: TGTGCCAGCAGTTATGGGCGCACAGATACGCAGTATTTT.